Listed below are T cell receptor beta chains from one sample, sequenced in a study of Graves' ophthalmopathy and Graves' hyperthyroidism. TCRdb redid the calling of the multiplex PCR reads with MiXCR, one entry per CDR3 protein. The table records roughly 600,000 distinct CDR3 sequences, under 45% of them present only once. Sequencing used peripheral blood or thyroid tissue (not recorded which). The source is an adult man with Graves' hyperthyroidism. Both conserved end residues are part of each CDR3. The D gene is left open where the match is weak. Part of the rows lack a size; the others show once, few, many or a class for expanded clones.

TRBJ2-3	TRBV19	-	-	CAGSIVGFTDTQYF	TGTGCCGGTAGTATAGTTGGCTTCACAGATACGCAGTATTTT
TRBJ1-4	TRBV7-8	many	-	CASSLGLGPTNEKLFF	TGTGCCAGCAGCTTAGGTCTCGGACCAACTAATGAAAAACTGTTTTTT
TRBJ2-3	TRBV7-7	few	-	CASSLNRGADTQYF	TGTGCTAGCAGCTTAAATCGGGGTGCAGATACGCAGTATTTT
TRBJ2-5	TRBV3-1	few	-	CASSQRFDDLLEETQYF	TGTGCCAGCAGCCAACGGTTCGACGACCTACTGGAAGAGACCCAGTACTTC
TRBJ2-5	TRBV10-2	-	TRBD1	CASSEGQGVMPQYF	TGCGCCAGCAGTGAGGGACAGGGTGTAATGCCCCAGTACTTC
TRBJ2-2	TRBV7-2	many	-	CASSPWELGTGELFF	TGTGCCAGCAGTCCTTGGGAGTTGGGCACCGGGGAGCTGTTTTTT
TRBJ1-1	TRBV6-5	many	-	CASSRELNTEAFF	TGTGCCAGCAGCCGCGAGCTGAACACTGAAGCTTTCTTT
TRBJ2-5	TRBV20-1	-	TRBD2	CSAREGGLAGETQYF	TGCAGTGCTAGAGAGGGGGGACTAGCGGGAGAGACCCAGTACTTC
TRBJ2-7	TRBV29-1	few	TRBD1	CSVKQTGFTYEQYF	TGCAGCGTTAAACAGACAGGGTTTACGTACGAGCAGTACTTC
TRBJ1-1	TRBV29-1	-	-	CSTYAGDTEAFF	TGCAGCACCTACGCCGGGGATACTGAAGCTTTCTTT
TRBJ1-1	TRBV15	many	-	CATSRGILGNTEAFF	TGTGCCACCAGCAGAGGAATCCTTGGGAACACTGAAGCTTTCTTT
TRBJ2-2	TRBV5-4	-	-	CASSTTGLF	TGTGCCAGCAGCACGACGGGTCTTTTT
TRBJ1-2	TRBV19	-	TRBD1	CASSIQGANYGYTF	TGTGCCAGTAGTATACAGGGGGCGAACTATGGCTACACCTTC
TRBJ2-2	TRBV12-3/TRBV12-4	-	TRBD2	CASSWTSGGLDTGELFF	TGTGCCAGCAGTTGGACTAGCGGGGGACTCGACACCGGGGAGCTGTTTTTT
TRBJ2-3	TRBV20-1	-	TRBD2	CSARDGGLAGNTDTQYF	TGCAGTGCTAGAGATGGGGGACTAGCGGGAAACACAGATACGCAGTATTTT
TRBJ1-1	TRBV5-6	few	-	CASSLLNEGGGTEAFF	TGTGCCAGCAGCCTTTTGAACGAGGGGGGTGGAACTGAAGCTTTCTTT
TRBJ1-4	TRBV27	few	-	CASRKGEEKLFF	TGTGCCAGCAGGAAGGGGGAGGAAAAACTGTTTTTT
TRBJ2-2	TRBV11-1	-	TRBD1	CAKPPPGQGTHTGELFF	TGTGCTAAGCCCCCCCCGGGACAGGGGACGCACACCGGGGAGCTGTTTTTT
TRBJ2-1	TRBV5-1	-	-	CASSLVFGGGYTIYEQFF	TGCGCCAGCAGCTTGGTGTTTGGAGGGGGCTATACGATCTATGAGCAGTTCTTC
TRBJ1-1	TRBV2	many	-	CASSERTENTEAFF	TGTGCCAGCAGTGAGAGGACAGAGAACACTGAAGCTTTCTTT
TRBJ1-1	TRBV7-9	many	-	CASRVDAGANTEAFF	TGTGCCAGCAGAGTGGATGCGGGGGCGAACACTGAAGCTTTCTTT
TRBJ2-3	TRBV24-1	-	-	CATSDSMTAISTDTQYF	TGTGCCACCAGTGATTCGATGACAGCCATTAGCACAGATACGCAGTATTTT
TRBJ2-1	TRBV7-3	few	-	CASSSRVASKQFF	TGTGCCAGCAGCTCCCGTGTAGCGAGCAAACAGTTCTTC
TRBJ1-1	TRBV7-6	many	TRBD1	CASSLGADRLDTEAFF	TGTGCCAGCAGCTTAGGGGCGGACAGGTTGGACACTGAAGCTTTCTTT
TRBJ2-2	TRBV29-1	many	TRBD1	CSVEGIGGPVGELFF	TGCAGCGTTGAAGGGATAGGGGGCCCGGTCGGGGAGCTGTTTTTT
TRBJ1-6	TRBV29-1	once	-	CSQLGVGDSPLHF	TGCAGCCAACTGGGGGTAGGTGATTCACCCCTCCACTTT
TRBJ2-7	TRBV29-1	many	TRBD2	CSVELAEALGEQYF	TGCAGCGTTGAACTAGCGGAGGCTCTGGGCGAGCAGTACTTC